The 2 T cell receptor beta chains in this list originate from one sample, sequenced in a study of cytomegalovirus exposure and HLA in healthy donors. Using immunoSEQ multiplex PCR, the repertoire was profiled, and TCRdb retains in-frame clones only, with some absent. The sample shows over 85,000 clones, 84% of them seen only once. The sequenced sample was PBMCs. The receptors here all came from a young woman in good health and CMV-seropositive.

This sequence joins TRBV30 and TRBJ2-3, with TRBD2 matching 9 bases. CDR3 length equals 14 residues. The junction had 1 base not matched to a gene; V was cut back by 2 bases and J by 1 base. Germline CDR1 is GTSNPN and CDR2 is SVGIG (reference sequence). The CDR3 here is CAWSSSGGTDTQYF. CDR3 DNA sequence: TGTGCCTGGAGTTCTAGCGGGGGCACAGATACGCAGTATTTT.

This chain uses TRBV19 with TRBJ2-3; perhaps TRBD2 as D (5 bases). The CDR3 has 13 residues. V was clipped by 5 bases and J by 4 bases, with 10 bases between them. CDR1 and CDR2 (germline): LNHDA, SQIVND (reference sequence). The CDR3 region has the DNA TGTGCCAGTAGTCCTAGCCTGGCAGATACGCAGTATTTT. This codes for CASSPSLADTQYF.